This T cell receptor beta chain was sequenced in a study of blood T cell repertoires in COVID-19. Study details: Donors in the United States, Italy and Spain gave samples during acute or convalescent COVID-19. Sources were T cells, B-cell-depleted T cells, or PBMCs; the material itself was cDNA or gDNA.

The V segment lost 4 bases and the J segment 10 bases; nucleotides outside the gene matches: 3. CDR3 length: 13 residues. This clone appeared a single time. Original handling: Reference gene primers were amplified, and this amplification served to estimate nucleated cell counts. Repertoires were generated with immunoSEQ multiplex PCR, while TCRdb's copy carries only in-frame clones and drops some. That table gives V, J and clone size, and the DNA gave D and trimming. The data contain around 250,000 clones, about 90% of them singletons. Membership in each cohort depended on participant-reported clinical history.

The specimen was PBMCs or T cells enriched from blood (not recorded which). The TCR comes from a human donor in a cohort exposed to, infected with or recovered from COVID-19 (not recorded which). The donor label of this sample is uncertain. The chain has TRBV12-3 or TRBV12-4 and TRBJ2-1; TRBD2 matches 11 bases. The DNA for the CDR3 is TGTGCCAGCAGTTCGCTAGCGGGGGGAGAGCAGTTCTTC. Protein: CASSSLAGGEQFF.